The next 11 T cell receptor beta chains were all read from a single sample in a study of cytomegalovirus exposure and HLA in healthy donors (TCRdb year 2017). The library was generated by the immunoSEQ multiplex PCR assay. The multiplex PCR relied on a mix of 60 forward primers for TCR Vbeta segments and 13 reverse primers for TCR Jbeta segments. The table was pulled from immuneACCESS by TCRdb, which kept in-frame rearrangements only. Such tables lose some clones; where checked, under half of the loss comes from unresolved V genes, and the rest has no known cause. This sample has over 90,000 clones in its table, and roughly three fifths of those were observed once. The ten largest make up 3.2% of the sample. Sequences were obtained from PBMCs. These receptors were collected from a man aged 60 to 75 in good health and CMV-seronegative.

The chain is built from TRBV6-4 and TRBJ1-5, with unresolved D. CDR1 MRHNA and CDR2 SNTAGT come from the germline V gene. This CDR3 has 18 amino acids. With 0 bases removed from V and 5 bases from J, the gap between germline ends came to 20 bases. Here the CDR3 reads CASSDSEPGGLDDQPQHF. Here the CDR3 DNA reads TGTGCCAGCAGTGACTCGGAACCCGGAGGGTTAGATGATCAGCCCCAGCATTTT.

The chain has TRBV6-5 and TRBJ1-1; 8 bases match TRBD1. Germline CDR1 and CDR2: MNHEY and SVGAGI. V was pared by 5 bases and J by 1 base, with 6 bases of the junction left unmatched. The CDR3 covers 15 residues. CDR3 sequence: CASSATGTGNTEAFF. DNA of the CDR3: TGTGCCAGCAGTGCCACCGGGACAGGGAACACTGAAGCTTTCTTT.

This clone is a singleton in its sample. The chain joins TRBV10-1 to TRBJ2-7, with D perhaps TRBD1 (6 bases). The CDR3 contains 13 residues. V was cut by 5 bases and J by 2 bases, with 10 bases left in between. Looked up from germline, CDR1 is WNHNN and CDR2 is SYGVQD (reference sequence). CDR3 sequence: CASSRDTTYEQYF. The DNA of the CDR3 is TGCGCCAGCAGTCGGGACACAACCTACGAGCAGTACTTC.

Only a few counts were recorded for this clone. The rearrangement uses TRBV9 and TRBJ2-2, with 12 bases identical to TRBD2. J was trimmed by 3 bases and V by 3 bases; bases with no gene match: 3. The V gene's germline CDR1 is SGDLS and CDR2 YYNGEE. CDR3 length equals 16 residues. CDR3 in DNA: TGTGCCAGCAGCGCACGACTAGCGGGGGACACCGGGGAGCTGTTTTTT. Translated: CASSARLAGDTGELFF.

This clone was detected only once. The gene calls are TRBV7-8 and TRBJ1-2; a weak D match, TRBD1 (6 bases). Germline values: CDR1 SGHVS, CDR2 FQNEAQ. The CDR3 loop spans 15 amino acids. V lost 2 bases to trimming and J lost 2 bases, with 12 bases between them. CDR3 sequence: CASSLMDSRNYGYTF. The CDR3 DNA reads TGTGCCAGCAGCTTAATGGACAGTCGGAACTATGGCTACACCTTC. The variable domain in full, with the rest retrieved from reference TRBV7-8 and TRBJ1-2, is GAGVSQSPRYKVAKRGQDVALRCDPISGHVSLFWYQQALGQGPEFLTYFQNEAQLDKSGLPSDRFFAERPEGSVSTLKIQRTQQEDSAVYLCASSLMDSRNYGYTFGSGTRLTVV.

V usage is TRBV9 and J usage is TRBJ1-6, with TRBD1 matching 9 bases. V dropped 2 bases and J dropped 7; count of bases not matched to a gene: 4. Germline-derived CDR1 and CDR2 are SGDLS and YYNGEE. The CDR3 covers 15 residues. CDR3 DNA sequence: TGTGCCAGCAGCGTCGAACAGGGGGCGAATTCACCCCTCCACTTT. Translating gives CASSVEQGANSPLHF.

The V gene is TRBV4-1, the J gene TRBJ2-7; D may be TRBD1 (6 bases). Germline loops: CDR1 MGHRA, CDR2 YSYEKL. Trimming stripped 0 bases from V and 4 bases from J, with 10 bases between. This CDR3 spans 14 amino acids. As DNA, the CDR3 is TGCGCCAGCAGCCAAGATAACAGGGATTACGAGCAGTACTTC. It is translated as CASSQDNRDYEQYF.

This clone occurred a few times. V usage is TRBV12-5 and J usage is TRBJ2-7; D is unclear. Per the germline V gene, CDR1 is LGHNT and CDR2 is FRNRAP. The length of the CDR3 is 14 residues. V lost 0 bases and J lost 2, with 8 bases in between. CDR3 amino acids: CASGLVAFAYEQYF. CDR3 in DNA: TGTGCTAGTGGTTTGGTAGCGTTTGCCTACGAGCAGTACTTC.

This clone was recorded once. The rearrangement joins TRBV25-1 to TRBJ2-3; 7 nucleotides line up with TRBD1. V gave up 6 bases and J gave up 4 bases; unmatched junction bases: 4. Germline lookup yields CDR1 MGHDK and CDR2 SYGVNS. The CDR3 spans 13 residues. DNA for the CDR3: TGTGCCAGCAGCCGACAGGGCCCAGATACGCAGTATTTT. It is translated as CASSRQGPDTQYF.

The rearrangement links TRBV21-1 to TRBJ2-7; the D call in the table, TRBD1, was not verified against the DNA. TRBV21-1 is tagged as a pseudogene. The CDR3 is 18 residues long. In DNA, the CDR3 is TGTGCCAGCAGCGTGGTGGCAACGGACAGCTTAGGGGTCTACGAGCAGTACTTC. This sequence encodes CASSVVATDSLGVYEQYF.

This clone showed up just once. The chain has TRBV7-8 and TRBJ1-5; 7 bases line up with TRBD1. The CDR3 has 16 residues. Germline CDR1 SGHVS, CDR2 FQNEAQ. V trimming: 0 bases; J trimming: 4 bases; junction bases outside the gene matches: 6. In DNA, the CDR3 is TGTGCCAGCAGCTTAGCCGGAGGGGGCATAAATCAGCCCCAGCATTTT. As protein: CASSLAGGGINQPQHF. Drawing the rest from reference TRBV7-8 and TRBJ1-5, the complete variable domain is GAGVSQSPRYKVAKRGQDVALRCDPISGHVSLFWYQQALGQGPEFLTYFQNEAQLDKSGLPSDRFFAERPEGSVSTLKIQRTQQEDSAVYLCASSLAGGGINQPQHFGDGTRLSIL.